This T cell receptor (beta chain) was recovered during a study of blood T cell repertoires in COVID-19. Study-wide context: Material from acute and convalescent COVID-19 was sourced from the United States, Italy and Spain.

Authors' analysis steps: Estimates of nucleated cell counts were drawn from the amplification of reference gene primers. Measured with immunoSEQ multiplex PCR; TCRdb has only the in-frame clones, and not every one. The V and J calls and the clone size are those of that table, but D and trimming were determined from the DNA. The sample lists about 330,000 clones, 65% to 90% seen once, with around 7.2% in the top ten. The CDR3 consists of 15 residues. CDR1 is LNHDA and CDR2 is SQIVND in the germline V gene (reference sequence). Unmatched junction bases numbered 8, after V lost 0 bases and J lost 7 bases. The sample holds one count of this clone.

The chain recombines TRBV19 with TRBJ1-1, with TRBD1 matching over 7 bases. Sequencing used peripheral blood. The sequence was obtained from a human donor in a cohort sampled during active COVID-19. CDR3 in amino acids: CASSIDRGGQREAFF. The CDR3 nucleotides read TGTGCCAGTAGTATAGATCGAGGGGGACAGCGTGAAGCTTTCTTT.